This is a list of T cell receptor beta chains from one sample in a study of shared clonotypes between healthy human individuals. Method: immunoSEQ multiplex PCR; TCRdb's copy keeps in-frame clones and lacks some. The table shows about 2.3 million clones, with roughly 93% occurring only once. What was sequenced was naive CD4+ T cells from PBMCs. The receptor source for this set is a man aged 18 to 29 in good health. Some clones in this sample may be carry-over from other donors' samples. The CDR3 runs from the conserved cysteine through the conserved F or W. The D gene is left open where the match is weak. Rows give clone size only sometimes, using once, few, many, or a class for an expanded clone.

J: TRBJ2-3; D: NA; V: TRBV5-1; size: NA; DNA: TGCGCCAGCAGCTTGCTCCCGTCCTCAGATACGCAGTATTTT; CDR3: CASSLLPSSDTQYF
J: TRBJ2-3; D: NA; V: TRBV28; size: NA; DNA: TGTGCCAGCAGCAAAATCCCCGACCCATATTACACAGATACGCAGTATTTT; CDR3: CASSKIPDPYYTDTQYF
J: TRBJ2-7; D: NA; V: TRBV5-1; size: NA; DNA: TGCGCCAGCAGCTTGGCCTTGCCAGGGCGCTACGAGCAGTACTTC; CDR3: CASSLALPGRYEQYF
J: TRBJ2-5; D: NA; V: TRBV5-4; size: NA; DNA: TGTGCCAGCAGCTTGATTTTCGGGAAAGGGCGCCAAGAGACCCAGTACTTC; CDR3: CASSLIFGKGRQETQYF
J: TRBJ2-7; D: NA; V: TRBV4-1; size: NA; DNA: TGCGCCAGCAGCCAGGGGGTTCGGCAGGGTACCGACGAGCAGTACTTC; CDR3: CASSQGVRQGTDEQYF
J: TRBJ1-1; D: NA; V: TRBV4-2; size: NA; DNA: TGTGCCAGCAGCCAAGTTGCGGGTGCGAACACTGAAGCTTTCTTT; CDR3: CASSQVAGANTEAFF
J: TRBJ2-4; D: NA; V: TRBV5-5; size: NA; DNA: TGTGCCAGCAGCTTGTATCGGGACACACAAAACATTCAGTACTTC; CDR3: CASSLYRDTQNIQYF
J: TRBJ1-2; D: NA; V: TRBV5-8; size: NA; DNA: TGTGCCAGCAGCTTGTCGGCCGGTTACTTCTATGGCTACACCTTC; CDR3: CASSLSAGYFYGYTF
J: TRBJ1-5; D: NA; V: TRBV5-6; size: NA; DNA: TGTGCCAGCAGCAAGAGGTATAGCAATCAGCCCCAGCATTTT; CDR3: CASSKRYSNQPQHF
J: TRBJ1-1; D: NA; V: TRBV9; size: NA; DNA: TGTGCCAGCAGCGTAGGGGGGGCGCCGGACACTGAAGCTTTCTTT; CDR3: CASSVGGAPDTEAFF
J: TRBJ2-7; D: NA; V: TRBV6-1; size: NA; DNA: TGTGCCAGCAGTGAACAGGGTGCCAGCCACGAGCAGTACTTC; CDR3: CASSEQGASHEQYF
J: TRBJ1-1; D: NA; V: TRBV11-3; size: NA; DNA: TGTGCCAGCAGCTTAGGGGGGGATGGGAACACTGAAGCTTTCTTT; CDR3: CASSLGGDGNTEAFF
J: TRBJ1-3; D: NA; V: TRBV5-6; size: NA; DNA: TGTGCCAGCAGCACGGACAGTCTCTCTGGAAACACCATATATTTT; CDR3: CASSTDSLSGNTIYF
J: TRBJ2-7; D: NA; V: TRBV5-1; size: NA; DNA: TGCGCCAGCAGCTTGGATGGGGGGTTCGGCTACGAGCAGTACTTC; CDR3: CASSLDGGFGYEQYF
J: TRBJ1-4; D: TRBD1; V: TRBV2; size: NA; DNA: TGTGCCAGCAGTTTGGGACAGACGGTGGGCGAAAAACTGTTTTTT; CDR3: CASSLGQTVGEKLFF
J: TRBJ2-6; D: TRBD1; V: TRBV9; size: once; DNA: TGTGCCAGCAGCGTAGATAGGACAGGGGGCTCTGGGGCCAACGTCCTGACTTTC; CDR3: CASSVDRTGGSGANVLTF
J: TRBJ2-7; D: NA; V: TRBV18; size: NA; DNA: TGTGCCAGCTCACCATTCTCAGGGGGGACCTACGAGCAGTACTTC; CDR3: CASSPFSGGTYEQYF
J: TRBJ2-7; D: NA; V: TRBV27; size: NA; DNA: TGTGCCAGCAGTTTAAGGACAGCGGGCGGGCAGTACTTC; CDR3: CASSLRTAGGQYF
J: TRBJ2-7; D: TRBD1; V: TRBV2; size: NA; DNA: TGTGCCAGCAGTGAAAGCTCCGGGACAGCCTACGAGCAGTACTTC; CDR3: CASSESSGTAYEQYF
J: TRBJ1-2; D: NA; V: TRBV30; size: few; DNA: TGTGCCTGGAGTCCTTTTGATGGCTACACCTTC; CDR3: CAWSPFDGYTF
J: TRBJ1-1; D: NA; V: TRBV5-1; size: many; DNA: TGCGCCAGCAGCTTAGGGCCGGGACGAAGGATCAGGAACACTGAAGCTTTCTTT; CDR3: CASSLGPGRRIRNTEAFF
J: TRBJ2-3; D: TRBD2; V: TRBV18; size: NA; DNA: TGTGCCAGCTCACCTAGGACTAGCGGACGCACAGATACGCAGTATTTT; CDR3: CASSPRTSGRTDTQYF
J: TRBJ2-5; D: NA; V: TRBV10-3; size: NA; DNA: TGTGCCATCAGTGGCCCGCAGCCCCAAGAGACCCAGTACTTC; CDR3: CAISGPQPQETQYF
J: TRBJ2-1; D: TRBD2; V: TRBV6-1; size: NA; DNA: TGTGCCAGCAGGTGGGACTATTTCAATGAGCAGTTCTTC; CDR3: CASRWDYFNEQFF
J: TRBJ1-2; D: NA; V: TRBV28; size: NA; DNA: TGTGCCAGCAGTTTCTCACCCCCGGCTATGCTATATGGCTACACCTTC; CDR3: CASSFSPPAMLYGYTF
J: TRBJ2-5; D: NA; V: TRBV6-1; size: NA; DNA: TGTGCCAGCAGTGAAGGACGGTCCCAAGAGACCCAGTACTTC; CDR3: CASSEGRSQETQYF
J: TRBJ2-4; D: NA; V: TRBV5-7; size: NA; DNA: TGTGCCAGCAGCTTGGGGGAGGACGAAGCCAAAAACATTCAGTACTTC; CDR3: CASSLGEDEAKNIQYF